The 19 T cell receptor beta chains presented below share a single source sample, sequenced in a study of a mutant IDH1 vaccine in newly diagnosed glioma. Time point of the sample: week 5, during vaccination. Every vaccine dose comprised 300 ug of mutant IDH1 20-mer peptide plus topical imiquimod. The repertoire was sequenced with immunoSEQ multiplex PCR; TCRdb's copy has only in-frame clones and lacks some. Of 35,000 or so clones detected, roughly 80% appear once; the ten largest clones hold 20% to 25%. The antigens of these receptors remain unknown. Sequences were derived from PBMCs, sampled from a glioma patient whose treatment included an IDH1 peptide vaccine. All receptors derive from a man aged 25 to 40 with glioma.

This sequence joins TRBV27 and TRBJ1-4; D unresolved. This CDR3 comprises 19 residues. Germline V gene lookup returns CDR1 MNHEY and CDR2 SMNVEV (reference sequence). Between the trimmed V and J ends, which lost 0 bases and 5 bases, there was a span of 22 bases. As DNA, the CDR3 is TGTGCCAGCAGTTTATCCCCCCCGCTTAGCTTGAGCATAAATGAAAAACTGTTTTTT. Translated, it gives CASSLSPPLSLSINEKLFF.

This chain connects TRBV30 to TRBJ1-2; D call uncertain. CDR3 size: 13 residues. With 0 bases removed from V and 7 bases from J, the gap between germline ends came to 12 bases. From germline, CDR1 is GTSNPN and CDR2 SVGIG (reference sequence). The CDR3: CAWSVEGGGGYTF. CDR3 DNA sequence: TGTGCCTGGAGTGTAGAAGGAGGCGGTGGCTACACCTTC.

The gene calls are TRBV4-3 and TRBJ1-6, with a tentative D call TRBD1 (6 bases). Germline CDR1 is LGHNA and CDR2 is YSLEER. The CDR3 spans 15 residues. V lost 3 bases and J lost 9, with 15 bases in between. The DNA of the CDR3 is TGCGCCAGCAGCCAGAGTACAGGGTACAGTTCACCCCTCCACTTT. It is translated as CASSQSTGYSSPLHF.

The chain has TRBV27 and TRBJ2-1, with D tentatively TRBD2 (6 bases). CDR3 length: 14 residues. CDR1 is MNHEY and CDR2 is SMNVEV in the germline V gene (reference sequence). V was shortened by 5 bases and J by 5 bases, with 13 bases between the two germline ends. CDR3 sequence reads: CASSPSGDHNEQFF. As DNA, the CDR3 is TGTGCCAGCAGTCCTTCGGGGGACCACAATGAGCAGTTCTTC.

The gene calls are TRBV4-3 and TRBJ2-7, with 9 bases identical to TRBD2. From germline, CDR1 is LGHNA and CDR2 YSLEER. Trimming took 4 bases from V and 13 from J; bases not matched to a gene: 11. The CDR3 consists of 13 residues. CDR3 sequence: CASSPQVTSGRYF. The CDR3 DNA sequence: TGCGCCAGCAGCCCCCAGGTGACTAGCGGCAGATACTTC.

V gene TRBV13 combines with J gene TRBJ2-5; D tentatively reads TRBD1 or TRBD2 (6 bases each). This CDR3 region has 13 residues. Germline-derived CDR1 and CDR2 are PRHDT and FYEKMQ (reference sequence). V shed 5 bases and J shed 7 bases, with 14 bases lying between them. CDR3 DNA sequence: TGTGCCAGCAGCATCGACAGGAGGGGGACCCAGTACTTC. Protein: CASSIDRRGTQYF.

The chain recombines TRBV19 with TRBJ2-5; D not certain. Per the germline V gene, CDR1 is LNHDA and CDR2 is SQIVND (reference sequence). The germline V and J ends were trimmed by 3 bases and 0 bases, with 17 bases remaining between them. This CDR3 is built from 17 residues. The CDR3 nucleotides read TGTGCCAGTAGTATTGTTATGGGTAGCCCTCACCAAGAGACCCAGTACTTC. As protein: CASSIVMGSPHQETQYF.

V gene TRBV2 combines with J gene TRBJ2-1; D is possibly TRBD1 (5 bases). V was cut by 0 bases and J by 8 bases, with 17 bases left in between. The germline V gene encodes CDR1 SNHLY and CDR2 FYNNEI. The CDR3 runs to 16 residues. The CDR3 DNA sequence: TGTGCCAGCAGTGAAGCGCGGAAAGGGGTAAGGGATGAGCAGTTCTTC. It is translated as CASSEARKGVRDEQFF.

The rearrangement links TRBV2 to TRBJ2-5; TRBD2 might be the D (6 bases). Germline V gene lookup returns CDR1 SNHLY and CDR2 FYNNEI. This CDR3 spans 17 amino acids. V lost 1 base and J lost 5, with 20 bases in between. Here the CDR3 reads CASSEVGLGTPYETQYF. For the CDR3, the DNA is TGTGCCAGCAGTGAAGTCGGATTGGGGACTCCTTATGAGACCCAGTACTTC.

Only one count was recorded for this clone. The rearrangement uses TRBV11-1 and TRBJ1-1; tentative D call: TRBD1 (6 bases). The CDR3 loop spans 13 amino acids. V lost 1 base and J 8 bases, leaving 11 bases between the germline ends. The germline V gene encodes CDR1 SGHAT and CDR2 FQDESV (reference sequence). The CDR3 sequence: CASSLVRGTEAFF. CDR3 nucleotide sequence: TGTGCCAGCAGCTTAGTACGGGGGACAGAAGCTTTCTTT.

This sequence joins TRBV7-2 and TRBJ2-7; 9 bases fit TRBD2. Germline trimming cut 4 bases from V and 1 base from J; bases unmatched to any gene: 5. Germline V CDR1 and CDR2: SGHTA, FQGNSA. The CDR3 length is 15 residues. CDR3 DNA: TGTGCCAGCAGCTACCGAGCGGGGGGATCCTACGAGCAGTACTTC. Its protein product is CASSYRAGGSYEQYF.

The chain recombines TRBV2 with TRBJ1-4; D is uncertain. CDR1 is SNHLY and CDR2 is FYNNEI in the germline V gene. This CDR3 is built from 14 residues. Trimming pared 0 bases from V and 7 bases from J, leaving 9 bases between. Here the CDR3 reads CASSEASRGEKLFF. The CDR3 nucleotides read TGTGCCAGCAGTGAAGCAAGCCGTGGTGAAAAACTGTTTTTT.

The CDR3 spells CASSLEASSGKETQYF. CDR3 sequence (DNA): TGTGCCAGCAGCTTGGAAGCTAGCTCGGGAAAGGAGACCCAGTACTTC. The chain has TRBV5-6 and TRBJ2-5; TRBD2 is a possible D gene (5 bases). The CDR3 loop spans 16 amino acids. In germline, CDR1 is SGHDT, CDR2 YYEEEE. Trimming stripped 0 bases from V and 5 bases from J, with 17 bases between.

V gene TRBV2 combines with J gene TRBJ2-1; 10 bases fit TRBD2. This CDR3 is 16 amino acids long. V dropped 11 bases and J dropped 10; count of bases not matched to a gene: 20. Germline CDR1 and CDR2: SNHLY and FYNNEI. The CDR3 here is CAGGPGMSGRVVEQFF. CDR3 sequence (DNA): TGTGCCGGGGGCCCAGGGATGAGCGGGAGGGTCGTGGAGCAGTTCTTC.

The rearrangement links TRBV5-6 to TRBJ2-3, with TRBD1 matching over 9 bases. Germline V lookup: CDR1 SGHDT, CDR2 YYEEEE. V shed 4 bases, J shed 4 bases, and the junction held 7 bases outside the gene matches. This CDR3 is 15 amino acids long. CDR3 residues: CASSKGQGWSDTQYF. The CDR3 region has the DNA TGTGCCAGCAGCAAGGGACAGGGCTGGTCAGATACGCAGTATTTT.

The chain is built from TRBV29-1 and TRBJ1-4, with D unresolved. Germline V gene sequence: CDR1 SQVTM, CDR2 ANQGSEA. Trimming removed 7 bases from V and 8 bases from J, with 11 bases in between. This CDR3 is 11 amino acids long. CDR3 bases: TGCAGCGCCGCGGTGGGAGAAAAACTGTTTTTT. Its protein is CSAAVGEKLFF.

The chain joins TRBV18 to TRBJ2-5, with 8 bases identical to TRBD1. The CDR3 runs 17 residues. Germline V gives CDR1 KGHSH, CDR2 LQKENI. The J segment lost 4 bases and the V segment lost 3 bases, leaving 13 bases of the junction unmatched. The CDR3 is CASSPVIGQGTSETQYF. CDR3 nucleotide sequence: TGTGCCAGCTCACCCGTTATAGGACAGGGTACTTCAGAGACCCAGTACTTC. Complete variable domain (other parts from reference TRBV18 and TRBJ2-5): NAGVMQNPRHLVRRRGQEARLRCSPMKGHSHVYWYRQLPEEGLKFMVYLQKENIIDESGMPKERFSAEFPKEGPSILRIQQVVRGDSAAYFCASSPVIGQGTSETQYFGPGTRLLVL.

V gene TRBV5-4 combines with J gene TRBJ1-1; 7 bases fit TRBD1. Germline V gene lookup returns CDR1 SGHNT and CDR2 YYREEE (reference sequence). The CDR3 totals 16 residues. Losses at the gene ends were 0 bases for V and 3 bases for J; bases not matched to a gene: 8. The CDR3 loop reads CASSLGTRGPDTEAFF. CDR3 nucleotides: TGTGCCAGCAGCTTGGGGACTAGGGGGCCTGACACTGAAGCTTTCTTT.

The CDR3 sequence is CASSDGQGAIAFF. The CDR3, as DNA: TGCGCCAGCAGTGACGGACAGGGGGCCATAGCTTTCTTT. J is TRBJ1-1 and V is TRBV10-1; 11 bases are shared with TRBD1. Germline loops: CDR1 WNHNN, CDR2 SYGVQD (reference sequence). V shed 3 bases, J shed 10 bases, and the junction held 4 bases outside the gene matches. This CDR3 has 13 residues.